What follows are 16 T cell receptor beta chains derived from one specimen sequenced in a study of cytomegalovirus exposure and HLA in healthy donors (dated by TCRdb to between 2016 and 2019). The method behind the library was the immunoSEQ multiplex PCR assay. A mixture of 60 forward primers for TCR Vbeta segments and 13 reverse primers for TCR Jbeta segments was used in the multiplex PCR. The immuneACCESS repertoire file appears here via TCRdb, limited to in-frame rearrangements. These files lack a portion of the clones; in checked studies, under half of the deficit traces to unresolved V genes, and the cause of the others is not known. In this sample the table shows about 160,000 clones, about 73% of which occur a single time. Approximately 3% of the sample is held by the ten biggest clonotypes. Input material: PBMCs. These receptors came from a middle-aged woman in good health and CMV-seronegative.

The genes are TRBV19 and TRBJ1-1; D remains ambiguous. CDR1 and CDR2 from the germline V gene are LNHDA and SQIVND (reference sequence). This CDR3 is built from 14 residues. Trimming removed 2 bases from V and 5 bases from J, with 12 bases in between. The CDR3 sequence is CASSIPLSGTEAFF. The CDR3 DNA follows: TGTGCCAGTAGTATACCACTTAGCGGGACTGAAGCTTTCTTT. Full variable domain (remainder filled in from reference TRBV19 and TRBJ1-1): DGGITQSPKYLFRKEGQNVTLSCEQNLNHDAMYWYRQDPGQGLRLIYYSQIVNDFQKGDIAEGYSVSREKKESFPLTVTSAQKNPTAFYLCASSIPLSGTEAFFGQGTRLTVV.

The chain carries TRBV4-1 and TRBJ2-1, with a tentative D call TRBD2 (6 bases). The V end was cut by 0 bases, the J end by 0 bases, with 9 bases between. The CDR3 has 16 amino acids. Germline V gene sequence: CDR1 MGHRA, CDR2 YSYEKL. CDR3 coding DNA: TGCGCCAGCAGCCAAGAGGGACTGAGCTCCTACAATGAGCAGTTCTTC. Translated, it gives CASSQEGLSSYNEQFF.

This rearrangement joins TRBV6-5 to TRBJ1-5, with D unresolved. CDR1 and CDR2 (germline): MNHEY, SVGAGI. The CDR3 has 15 residues. The V end was cut by 2 bases, the J end by 4 bases, with 12 bases between. CDR3 residues: CASSYAESRNQPQHF. The CDR3 bases are TGTGCCAGCAGTTACGCAGAATCAAGAAATCAGCCCCAGCATTTT.

This rearrangement joins TRBV9 to TRBJ2-1; 8 positions agree with TRBD1. J was trimmed by 7 bases and V by 1 base; bases with no gene match: 13. Germline V gene data show CDR1 as SGDLS and CDR2 as YYNGEE. The CDR3 covers 17 residues. The CDR3 region has the DNA TGTGCCAGCAGCGTACGGGAAGGGACAGGCCGCCTGAATGAGCAGTTCTTC. Residues: CASSVREGTGRLNEQFF.

This clone was seen a single time. The J gene is TRBJ1-2, the V gene TRBV12-5; TRBD1 matches 8 bases. Germline V gives CDR1 LGHNT, CDR2 FRNRAP. Trimming removed 2 bases from V and 0 bases from J; junction bases left unmatched: 8. The length of the CDR3 is 17 residues. CDR3 in DNA: TGTGCTAGTGGTTTGCCCCCGGGACAGGCTCCTAACTATGGCTACACCTTC. Protein: CASGLPPGQAPNYGYTF.

The rearrangement uses TRBV7-3 and TRBJ2-7; 10 nucleotides align to TRBD1. Per germline, CDR1 SGHTA and CDR2 FQGTGA. V shed 2 bases, J shed 7 bases, and the junction held 5 bases outside the gene matches. This CDR3 comprises 14 residues. CDR3 bases: TGTGCCAGCAGCTTACGACAGGGGGCAGGGGAGCAGTACTTC. Its translation is CASSLRQGAGEQYF.

J is TRBJ2-7 and V is TRBV5-8; TRBD1 is a possible D gene (6 bases). Trimming stripped 5 bases from V and 3 bases from J, with 12 bases between. Germline CDR1 and CDR2: SGHTS and YDEGEE. The CDR3 is 13 residues long. DNA for the CDR3: TGTGCCAGCAGAAAGCCACAGGGCTACGAGCAGTACTTC. As protein: CASRKPQGYEQYF. The full variable domain, rest sourced from reference TRBV5-8 and TRBJ2-7, is EAGVTQSPTHLIKTRGQQATLRCSPISGHTSVYWYQQALGLGLQFLLWYDEGEERNRGNFPPRFSGRQFPNYSSELNVNALELEDSALYLCASRKPQGYEQYFGPGTRLTVT.

The J gene is TRBJ1-1, the V gene TRBV4-1, with TRBD1 identical over 8 bases. V trimming: 5 bases; J trimming: 0 bases; junction bases outside the gene matches: 8. The CDR3 extends over 16 amino acids. In germline, CDR1 is MGHRA, CDR2 YSYEKL. CDR3: CASSLPTGAMNTEAFF. CDR3 nucleotides: TGCGCCAGCAGCTTACCGACAGGGGCTATGAACACTGAAGCTTTCTTT.

V and J are TRBV7-6 and TRBJ2-7; 10 bases map to TRBD2. The CDR3 runs to 14 residues. The germline CDR1 and CDR2 sequences are SGHVS and FNYEAQ. V dropped 5 bases and J dropped 3; count of bases not matched to a gene: 4. Written as DNA, the CDR3 is TGTGCCAGCAGCATATTAGCGGGGGGCTACGAGCAGTACTTC. This sequence encodes CASSILAGGYEQYF.

V usage is TRBV27 and J usage is TRBJ1-1, with D unclear. V lost 3 bases and J lost 1, with 6 bases in between. Germline V gene data show CDR1 as MNHEY and CDR2 as SMNVEV (reference sequence). This CDR3 has 13 amino acids. CDR3 region: CASSLLGNTEAFF. In DNA form, the CDR3 reads TGTGCCAGCAGTTTGCTCGGGAACACTGAAGCTTTCTTT.

This rearrangement joins TRBV6-4 to TRBJ2-3, with 13 positions matching TRBD2. Losses at the gene ends were 6 bases for V and 2 bases for J; bases not matched to a gene: 2. The CDR3 covers 15 residues. The V gene's germline CDR1 is MRHNA and CDR2 SNTAGT. CDR3 bases: TGTGCCAGCAGGGGGACTAGCGGGGACACAGATACGCAGTATTTT. Its translation: CASRGTSGDTDTQYF.

The V gene is TRBV18, the J gene TRBJ2-7; TRBD2 matches 12 bases. CDR3 size: 16 residues. J lost 0 bases, V lost 6 bases, and 6 bases had no gene match. The germline CDR1 and CDR2 sequences are KGHSH and LQKENI. The DNA of the CDR3 is TGTGCCAGCTCTCGCACTAGCGGGGGGACCTCCTACGAGCAGTACTTC. Translating gives CASSRTSGGTSYEQYF.

J is TRBJ2-2 and V is TRBV6-1, with D uncertain. The CDR3 spans 13 residues. Germline V gene lookup returns CDR1 MNHNS and CDR2 SASEGT. Trimming shortened V by 0 bases and J by 6 bases, and 5 bases separated the two germline ends. For the CDR3, the DNA is TGTGCCAGCAGTGAAGCTCATGCCGGGGAGCTGTTTTTT. Translated, it gives CASSEAHAGELFF.

The V call is TRBV27, the J call TRBJ2-7, with D perhaps matching TRBD2 (7 bases). This CDR3 is 16 amino acids long. Per germline, CDR1 MNHEY and CDR2 SMNVEV (reference sequence). Trimming left V 5 bases short and J 3 bases short, with 20 bases between. DNA for the CDR3: TGTGCCAGCAGTCCTGCGGGGGCCAGAGAGCTCTACGAGCAGTACTTC. It is translated as CASSPAGARELYEQYF.

The chain couples TRBV27 to TRBJ2-3, with 8 bases fitting TRBD2. J was trimmed by 3 bases and V by 2 bases; bases with no gene match: 10. CDR3 length: 17 residues. Germline assignment: CDR1 MNHEY and CDR2 SMNVEV (reference sequence). The DNA for the CDR3 is TGTGCCAGCAGTTTAGGTCGGCGGGGCGGGAGGACAGATACGCAGTATTTT. Its translation: CASSLGRRGGRTDTQYF.

This clone was observed a handful of times. This may come from a read error, since a much larger clone is one base off. The chain links TRBV4-2 to TRBJ1-6; 9 nucleotides agree with TRBD1. The CDR3 totals 16 residues. CDR1 is LGHNA, CDR2 YNFKEQ, per germline. V was clipped by 4 bases and J by 7 bases; unmatched bases: 8. The CDR3 spells CASSPGPGQGNSPLHF. CDR3 coding DNA: TGTGCCAGCAGCCCAGGCCCGGGACAGGGAAATTCACCCCTCCACTTT.